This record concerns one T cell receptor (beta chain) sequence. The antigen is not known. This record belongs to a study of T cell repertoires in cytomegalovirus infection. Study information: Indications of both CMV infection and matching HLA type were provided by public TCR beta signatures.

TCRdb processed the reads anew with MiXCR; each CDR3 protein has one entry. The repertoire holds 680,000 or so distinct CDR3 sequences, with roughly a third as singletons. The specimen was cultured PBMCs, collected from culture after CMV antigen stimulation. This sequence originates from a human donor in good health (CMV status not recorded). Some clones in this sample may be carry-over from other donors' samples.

The CDR3: CASSGVLSQKANVLTF. The CDR3 nucleotides are TGTGCCAGCTCTGGGGTACTCAGCCAAAAGGCCAACGTCCTGACTTTC. The chain has TRBV6-5 and TRBJ2-6; D is unclear. The CDR3 is 16 amino acids. In germline, CDR1 is MNHEY, CDR2 SVGAGI. Trimming left V 8 bases short and J 6 bases short, with 20 bases between.